This TCR beta chain is from a study of OX40 agonist ivuxolimab in advanced cancers. The study in broad terms: The costimulatory receptor OX40 (CD134) was targeted by ivuxolimab, a fully human IgG2 agonistic monoclonal antibody. Intravenous ivuxolimab was administered to patients every 2 weeks at six dose levels: 0.01, 0.1, 0.3, 1.5, 3 and 10 mg/kg. Of the roughly 52 dose-escalation patients, hepatocellular carcinoma was present in some 19, melanoma in roughly 15, renal cell carcinoma in 9 and head and neck cancer in 9. In the dose-escalation cohort, 82.7% of patients were male, and the mean age was around 60 years, with a range of roughly 23 to 85. Patients were allowed to have had prior anti-PD-1, anti-PD-L1 or anti-CTLA-4 therapy, and approximately 43% of the dose-escalation patients had previously received checkpoint inhibitors. Partial responses were achieved by three dose-escalation patients, of whom one had hepatocellular carcinoma and two had cutaneous melanoma. Peripheral TCRbeta sequencing was intended to test whether TCR sequence diversity was altered and clonal T-cell expansion was caused by ivuxolimab. The paper describes the monotherapy dose-escalation part (N of about 52 patients) of the phase I trial of ivuxolimab. Summary of the overall study and its limitations: Clonal expansion of both CD4+ and CD8+ blood T cells was observed from baseline to week 6 at doses 0.1 to 3.0 mg/kg. In the 0.1-3.0 mg/kg groups, partial responders had among the lowest normalized peripheral clonal expansion, particularly in CD8+ T cells. After ivuxolimab, more expanded clones were found on average in CD8+ T cells than in CD4+ T cells. The antigen specificity of the clonally expanded peripheral T cells was not determined. Low levels of normalized T-cell clonal expansion were also seen in some patients who did not respond.

Via the germline V gene (reference sequence), CDR1 is SGHNT and CDR2 YYREEE. The CDR3 sequence holds 14 residues, the cysteine and phenylalanine included. The only DNA kept is the CDR3, 42 bases in frame from the first base. Compared with germline, V lacks 4 bases and J lacks 5 bases; bases without a gene match: 6. The trial excluded patients who had a history of autoimmune disease or were on systemic immunosuppression. Peripheral blood for TCR sequencing was collected from all dose cohorts at baseline, on cycle 4 day 1, and on cycle 7 day 1. The samples were drawn from a first-in-human, open-label, multicenter phase I dose-escalation trial of ivuxolimab. Adults with locally advanced or metastatic melanoma, renal cell carcinoma, hepatocellular carcinoma or head and neck squamous cell carcinoma were enrolled in the trial. CD4+ and CD8+ T cells were sorted separately from peripheral blood before TCR sequencing.

Genomic DNA was isolated from the sorted cells so that the TCRbeta CDR3 region could be sequenced. The immunoSEQ Assay was used for sequencing of TCRbeta CDR3 regions. TCRdb took this table from immuneACCESS and kept in-frame rearrangements with V and J called. Such tables lack part of the clones; where checked against another copy, unresolved V genes explain under half of the gap, and the rest is unexplained. The sample records roughly 32,000 clones, 80% to 85% of which are singletons. The biggest ten clones account for roughly 25% of the sample. Comment on this clone: The antigen it binds to is not known. No base quality information exists; no much larger clone differs at one position.

The V and J genes are TRBV5-4 and TRBJ2-7; 10 junctional bases match TRBD2. This TCR came from an adult with an advanced solid tumor such as melanoma, head and neck, liver or kidney cancer. Sequenced here: CD4+ or CD8+ T cells sorted from blood, sampled in a trial of the OX40 agonist ivuxolimab. The base sequence is TGTGCCAGCAGCCCAAGCGGGGGGGTCCACGAGCAGTACTTC. This encodes CASSPSGGVHEQYF.